Included here is one TCR beta chain sequence, with context. Its target is not known. The data originate from a study of radiotherapy plus CTLA-4 blockade in lung cancer. Study-level information: Patients showed objective responses in 15% to 20% of cases, and disease control was achieved by over 25%.

Clones were read by immunoSEQ multiplex PCR, and TCRdb kept only the in-frame ones, dropping some. The sample has some 15,000 clones; about 90% are singletons. In chemo-refractory metastatic non-small-cell lung cancer, patients got ipilimumab CTLA-4 blockade together with focal radiation. V shed 4 bases and J shed 10 bases, with 14 bases lying between them. Germline-derived CDR1 and CDR2 are SGHDN and FVKESK. This CDR3 is 14 amino acids long. Study-level points and caveats: Early clonal dynamics of blood T cells, together with interferon-beta, were reported as the best response predictor. Clones of tumor-derived TCRs expanded in blood after radiotherapy plus ipilimumab.

This chain links TRBV14 with TRBJ1-6; tentative D call: TRBD1 (6 bases). This material consisted of peripheral blood, taken from a patient treated with radiotherapy plus ipilimumab. The TCR comes from a human donor with non-small cell lung cancer that progressed on radiotherapy plus ipilimumab. Some clones in this sample may be carry-over from other donors' samples. CDR3 residues: CASSPWAGASPLHF. CDR3 nucleotide sequence: TGTGCCAGCAGCCCATGGGCAGGGGCATCACCCCTCCACTTT.